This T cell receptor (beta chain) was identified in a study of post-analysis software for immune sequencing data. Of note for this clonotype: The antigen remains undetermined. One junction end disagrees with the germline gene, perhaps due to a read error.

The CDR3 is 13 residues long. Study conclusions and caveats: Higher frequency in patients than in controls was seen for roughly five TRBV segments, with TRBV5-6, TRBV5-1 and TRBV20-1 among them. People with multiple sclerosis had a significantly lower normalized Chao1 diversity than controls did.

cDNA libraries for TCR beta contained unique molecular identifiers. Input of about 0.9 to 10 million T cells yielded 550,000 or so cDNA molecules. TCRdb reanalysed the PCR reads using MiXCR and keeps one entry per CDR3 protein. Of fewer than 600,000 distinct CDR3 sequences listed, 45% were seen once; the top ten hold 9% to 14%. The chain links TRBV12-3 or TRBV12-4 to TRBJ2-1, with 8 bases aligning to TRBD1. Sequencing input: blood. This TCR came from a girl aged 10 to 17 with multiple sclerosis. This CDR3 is CASNGQGYSEQFF. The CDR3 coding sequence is TGTGCCAGCAACGGACAGGGTTACAGTGAGCAGTTCTTC.